Below are 3 T cell receptor beta chains sequenced from a single sample in a study of blood T cell repertoires in COVID-19. Sequenced by immunoSEQ multiplex PCR; TCRdb stores in-frame clones only, minus some. This table has 270,000 or so clones, about 89% appearing once. Sequenced input: peripheral blood. The receptors come from a man aged 40-55 years with active or convalescent COVID-19.

The chain uses TRBV4-2 and TRBJ1-4, with D possibly TRBD1 on 5 matching bases. Looked up from germline, CDR1 is LGHNA and CDR2 is YNFKEQ. CDR3 length: 18 residues. Trimming took off 0 bases at V and 0 bases at J, with 14 bases between the two ends. CDR3 region: CASSQDYPATATNEKLFF. In nucleotides, the CDR3 is TGTGCCAGCAGCCAAGATTACCCCGCGACAGCAACTAATGAAAAACTGTTTTTT.

The rearrangement uses TRBV6-5 and TRBJ2-1, with a weak D call TRBD2 (5 bases). The CDR3 covers 15 residues. V lost 5 bases, J lost 0 bases, and 11 bases lay in between. CDR1 is MNHEY, CDR2 SVGAGI, per germline. The CDR3 DNA follows: TGTGCCAGCAGTCGAGCGGTGAGCTCCTACAATGAGCAGTTCTTC. This encodes CASSRAVSSYNEQFF.

The J gene is TRBJ2-7, the V gene TRBV11-3; TRBD1 matches at 8 bases. This CDR3 has 15 amino acids. Trimming at V came to 3 bases and at J to 0 bases, leaving 4 bases not matched to a gene. Germline V gene lookup returns CDR1 SGHNT and CDR2 YENEEA. This chain's CDR3 is CASSLTGQDSYEQYF. The CDR3 nucleotides are TGTGCCAGCAGCTTGACGGGACAGGACTCCTACGAGCAGTACTTC.